This T cell receptor beta chain was observed in a study of blood T cell repertoires in COVID-19. Study-wide context: There were acute and convalescent COVID-19 samples, and they came from the United States, Italy and Spain.

This CDR3 has 14 amino acids. Germline CDR1 SGHNT, CDR2 YYREEE (reference sequence). V lost 4 bases and J lost 9; bases outside the gene matches: 6. One Seattle source followed patients from active infection through their disease course. In the source study's methods: Amplification from reference gene primers served as the basis for estimated nucleated cell counts. Libraries were prepared by immunoSEQ multiplex PCR; TCRdb keeps only in-frame clonotypes and omits some of them. That table supplies the V and J calls and clone size; D and trimming were determined from the DNA. The sample has around 270,000 clones, 70% to 90% seen once; the top ten hold roughly 5%.

The rearrangement links TRBV5-4 to TRBJ2-1; 11 positions agree with TRBD2. This sequence was found in a woman aged 55-69 years with COVID-19, enrolled during active disease. Sequenced material: peripheral blood. The CDR3 DNA reads as TGTGCCAGCAGCCGACTAGCGGGAAACGGTGAGCAGTTCTTC. Translation: CASSRLAGNGEQFF. Full variable domain (outside the CDR3, taken from reference TRBV5-4 and TRBJ2-1): ETGVTQSPTHLIKTRGQQVTLRCSSQSGHNTVSWYQQALGQGPQFIFQYYREEENGRGNFPPRFSGLQFPNYSSELNVNALELDDSALYLCASSRLAGNGEQFFGPGTRLTVL.